This T cell receptor beta chain originates from a study of cytomegalovirus exposure and HLA in healthy donors. The PCR had 60 Vbeta and 13 Jbeta primers. This table comes from immunoSEQ multiplex PCR, and its TCRdb copy is limited to in-frame clones, with some not included. The sample holds 180,000 or so clones, over 60% seen once. Notes on this clone: Its antigen is unknown.

In germline, CDR1 is MGHRA, CDR2 YSYEKL. This CDR3 has 13 residues. Study-level findings and limits: Among immune exposure information, only CMV serostatus was available. The study carried out a later analysis of TCR beta sequences. It associated 15,000 to 20,000 of them with specific HLA alleles at a false discovery rate of 0.05.

The clonotype originates from a man aged 50 or older in good health and CMV-seropositive. Sequencing input: PBMCs. The chain employs TRBV4-1 and TRBJ2-5; TRBD1 aligns across 7 bases. Matching the DNA end better, TRBJ2-7 makes the J call doubtful. The DNA for the CDR3 is TGCGCCAGCAGCCAAGCGACAGGGACCGAGCAGTACTTC. Its translation is CASSQATGTEQYF.